This entry concerns a single T cell receptor beta chain. This CDR3 has 14 residues. The germline V and J ends were trimmed by 5 bases and 3 bases, with 11 bases remaining between them. Germline CDR1 reads SGHTA; CDR2 reads FQGNSA. PCR was performed using 60 Vbeta and 13 Jbeta primers. Sequencing was performed with immunoSEQ multiplex PCR; in TCRdb, only in-frame clones are kept and a portion is missing. The table records approximately 100,000 clones, 85% of them present only once. The data derive from a study of cytomegalovirus exposure and HLA in healthy donors. Study background: In terms of ancestry, the Caucasian-associated cluster contained about four fifths of the approximately 420 genotyped donors.

The clonotype was recovered from a man aged 25-45 years in good health and CMV-seronegative. The chain links TRBV7-2 to TRBJ2-1; unclear D gene. The specimen sequenced was PBMCs. The CDR3 region is CASSRGENYNEQFF. In DNA, the CDR3 is TGTGCCAGCAGCCGCGGTGAGAACTACAATGAGCAGTTCTTC. The variable domain in full, completed from reference TRBV7-2 and TRBJ2-1, reads GAGVSQSPSNKVTEKGKDVELRCDPISGHTALYWYRQSLGQGLEFLIYFQGNSAPDKSGLPSDRFSAERTGGSVSTLTIQRTQQEDSAVYLCASSRGENYNEQFFGPGTRLTVL.